Listed below are T cell receptor beta chains from one sample, sequenced in a study of cytomegalovirus exposure and HLA in healthy donors. This table comes from immunoSEQ multiplex PCR, and its TCRdb copy is limited to in-frame clones, with some not included. The sample gives tens of thousands of clones, about 80% of which show up once; over 9.5% is in the top ten. Source material: PBMCs. The receptor source for this set is a woman under 30 in good health and CMV-seropositive. Each CDR3 is given with its conserved first and last residue. Each record gives: V gene, J gene, clone size, D gene, CDR3 length, CDR3 DNA, CDR3 protein. A D gene is named only where the DNA matches it firmly. Some rows mark clone size as missing; the rest say once, few, many or name a class of expanded clone.

TRBV6-1,TRBJ1-5,NA,TRBD1,15,TGTGCCAGCAGGGACAGGGAGGGCGGCAATCAGCCCCAGCATTTT,CASRDREGGNQPQHF
TRBV28,TRBJ2-7,NA,TRBD2,16,TGTGCCAGCAGTGACCCCGGGAGCGGGGGCCCCTACGAGCAGTACTTC,CASSDPGSGGPYEQYF
TRBV25-1,TRBJ2-7,once,TRBD1,12,TGTGCCAGCAGCCGGGACAGCTACGAGCAGTACTTC,CASSRDSYEQYF
TRBV28,TRBJ2-7,once,NA,13,TGTGCCAGCCTTGGAGGCGCGACCTACGAGCAGTACTTC,CASLGGATYEQYF
TRBV7-9,TRBJ2-2,once,TRBD1,14,TGTGCCAGCAGCCAAATACAGGGGGCCGGGGAGCTGTTTTTT,CASSQIQGAGELFF
TRBV28,TRBJ2-5,NA,NA,14,TGTGCCAGCAGTATTCCACTAGCCGGGGAGACCCAGTACTTC,CASSIPLAGETQYF
TRBV9,TRBJ1-1,NA,NA,15,TGTGCCAGCAGCGCCGGACAGAAAATGAACACTGAAGCTTTCTTT,CASSAGQKMNTEAFF
TRBV7-9,TRBJ1-4,NA,NA,14,TGTGCCAGCAAGCCGACACTTAATAATGAAAAACTGTTTTTT,CASKPTLNNEKLFF
TRBV2,TRBJ1-2,NA,TRBD1,15,TGTGCCAGCAGTGACCAGGGACAGGGAGGCTATGGCTACACCTTC,CASSDQGQGGYGYTF
TRBV6-4,TRBJ2-2,NA,NA,13,TGTGCCAGCAGGCCAGGCTCCATCGGGGAGCTGTTTTTT,CASRPGSIGELFF
TRBV30,TRBJ2-7,NA,TRBD2,15,TGTGCCTGGAGCCGAGGGGCGGGGGGGGCCTACGAGCAGTACTTC,CAWSRGAGGAYEQYF
TRBV5-1,TRBJ2-1,NA,NA,13,TGCGCCAGCAGCTTGTACTCCGTCAATGAGCAGTTCTTC,CASSLYSVNEQFF
TRBV6-1,TRBJ2-3,few,TRBD2,15,TGTGCCAGCAGTCCTAGCGGGACTCGTACAGATACGCAGTATTTT,CASSPSGTRTDTQYF
TRBV18,TRBJ1-1,NA,TRBD1,17,TGTGCCACCCGAGGGGGGAGGCCGGGACAGAGGTGGACTGAAGCTTTCTTT,CATRGGRPGQRWTEAFF
TRBV7-9,TRBJ2-1,NA,TRBD2,17,TGTGCCAGCAGCTTACCCCTGGCTAGCGGGAGGGTCAATGAGCAGTTCTTC,CASSLPLASGRVNEQFF
TRBV6-6,TRBJ2-1,NA,NA,13,TGTGCCAGCAGTTGCCAGGGCTACAATGAGCAGTTCTTC,CASSCQGYNEQFF
TRBV7-3,TRBJ2-1,NA,TRBD2,15,TGTGCCAGCAGCCCAACTAGCGTACGATACAATGAGCAGTTCTTC,CASSPTSVRYNEQFF
TRBV4-3,TRBJ1-6,NA,NA,15,TGCGCCAGCAGCCAAGTCGGAGGCCTGGGGTCACCCCTCCACTTT,CASSQVGGLGSPLHF
TRBV9,TRBJ1-1,once,NA,11,TGTGCCAGCAGCCCCCTCACAGGGGCTTTCTTT,CASSPLTGAFF
TRBV4-2,TRBJ1-5,NA,TRBD1,15,TGTGCCAGCAGCCAAGGACAGGGGAGTGGACAGCCCCAGCATTTT,CASSQGQGSGQPQHF
TRBV19,TRBJ2-7,NA,TRBD1,15,TGTGCCAGTAGCGGCTGGGGACAGGGTTTAAACGAGCAGTACTTC,CASSGWGQGLNEQYF
TRBV5-1,TRBJ2-7,few,TRBD1,13,TGCGCCAGCCAGGGGGCCTTCTCCTACGAGCAGTACTTC,CASQGAFSYEQYF
TRBV16,TRBJ1-3,NA,TRBD1,15,TGTGCCAGCAGCCTAGGACAGGCCCAGCGAAACACCATATATTTT,CASSLGQAQRNTIYF
TRBV11-2,TRBJ2-5,NA,NA,16,TGTGCCAGCAGCTTAGTGTCCCACAGGGCTGAAGAGACCCAGTACTTC,CASSLVSHRAEETQYF
TRBV6-5,TRBJ1-4,NA,NA,15,TGTGCCAGCAGTTACAAAGGGGGGGGAGTCGAAAAACTGTTTTTT,CASSYKGGGVEKLFF
TRBV6-1,TRBJ1-5,NA,NA,15,TGTGCAGCGGGCCCCCCTCAAGGGTTTGGTCAGCCCCAGCATTTT,CAAGPPQGFGQPQHF
TRBV5-6,TRBJ2-7,NA,TRBD1,15,TGTGCCAGCAGCTTCGGACAGGGGGCATCCTACGAGCAGTACTTC,CASSFGQGASYEQYF
TRBV28,TRBJ2-7,once,NA,13,TGTGCCAGCAGTTACACCCCCTCCTACGAGCAGTACTTC,CASSYTPSYEQYF
TRBV7-9,TRBJ2-5,NA,NA,16,TGTGCCAGCAGCTTCCCTTGGGCAGTACAAAAAGAGACCCAGTACTTC,CASSFPWAVQKETQYF
TRBV6-6,TRBJ1-5,few,NA,13,TGTGCCAGCAGAAACGACAGGAGTCAGCCCCAGCATTTT,CASRNDRSQPQHF
TRBV5-1,TRBJ1-3,NA,NA,17,TGCGCCAGCAGCGTCGGGACACTCAGAACTTCTGGAAACACCATATATTTT,CASSVGTLRTSGNTIYF
TRBV28,TRBJ2-7,few,NA,13,TGTGCCAGCAGTTTAAGGAGACCCTACGAGCAGTACTTC,CASSLRRPYEQYF
TRBV27,TRBJ2-7,NA,TRBD2,14,TGTGCCAGCAGTTGGGGGCTAGCGGGATTCGAGCAGTACTTC,CASSWGLAGFEQYF
TRBV28,TRBJ1-1,NA,NA,14,TGTGCCAGCAGTTTAGTGGGAGGTGGCACTGAAGCTTTCTTT,CASSLVGGGTEAFF
TRBV6-4,TRBJ2-1,NA,NA,15,TGTGCCAGCAGTGACTCGGGGGGTCCTGAAAATGAGCAGTTCTTC,CASSDSGGPENEQFF
TRBV30,TRBJ1-4,few,TRBD1,12,TGTGCTGGAGGGACAGGAAATGAAAAACTGTTTTTT,CAGGTGNEKLFF
TRBV5-4,TRBJ1-2,once,TRBD1,15,TGTGCCAGCAGGCTGATTAAGGGACAGAGCTATGGCTACACCTTC,CASRLIKGQSYGYTF
TRBV7-9,TRBJ2-7,NA,NA,12,TGTGCCAGCAGCTTAGATCCCCGCGAGCAGTACTTC,CASSLDPREQYF
TRBV27,TRBJ2-5,NA,TRBD2,16,TGTGCCAGCAGTTCTTTCCTAGCGGGGTTCCAAGAGACCCAGTACTTC,CASSSFLAGFQETQYF
TRBV4-3,TRBJ1-4,few,TRBD1,16,TGCGCCAGCAGCCAGGGATTTGAGGGGGCGGGCGAAAAACTGTTTTTT,CASSQGFEGAGEKLFF
TRBV7-2,TRBJ2-7,NA,NA,14,TGTGCCAGCAGCGTACCGGGGAACTCCTACGAGCAGTACTTC,CASSVPGNSYEQYF